The next 4 T cell receptor beta chains were all read from a single sample in a study of monozygotic twins with inflammatory bowel disease. TCRdb reprocessed the 5' RACE reads, keeping one entry per CDR3 protein, no DNA. The sample has some 210,000 distinct CDR3 sequences. The sample taken for sequencing was blood. The receptors shown here come from a human donor with ulcerative colitis or Crohn's disease, or a healthy co-twin of an affected twin (not recorded which).

The genes are TRBV19 and TRBJ1-5. Germline CDR1 and CDR2: LNHDA and SQIVND (reference sequence). CDR3 length: 14 residues. The CDR3 sequence is CASSMTLSNQPQHF.

The chain recombines TRBV7-9 with TRBJ1-1; TCRdb designates TRBD1, a call that cannot be tested without DNA. The germline CDR1 and CDR2 sequences are SEHNR and FQNEAQ (reference sequence). This CDR3 spans 14 amino acids. The CDR3 protein is CASSARTGRPEAFF.

The chain joins TRBV25-1 to TRBJ2-3; without DNA, the TCRdb call of TRBD2 cannot be checked. The germline V gene has CDR1 MGHDK and CDR2 SYGVNS. The CDR3 totals 16 residues. The CDR3: CASSTLAGGPLDTQYF. Together with reference TRBV25-1 and TRBJ2-3, the CDR3 gives the full variable domain: EADIYQTPRYLVIGTGKKITLECSQTMGHDKMYWYQQDPGMELHLIHYSYGVNSTEKGDLSSESTVSRIRTEHFPLTLESARPSHTSQYLCASSTLAGGPLDTQYFGPGTRLTVL.

The rearrangement joins TRBV11-2 to TRBJ2-7; the D gene TCRdb calls, TRBD1, cannot be checked with no DNA. The germline V gene has CDR1 SGHAT and CDR2 FQNNGV. The CDR3 has 15 amino acids. The CDR3 here is CASSLDSGTPREQYF.